Below, 19 T cell receptor beta chains from the same sample are listed, as sequenced in a study of Graves' ophthalmopathy and Graves' hyperthyroidism. Researchers took RNA transcripts and amplified TCR beta CDR3 regions from them. HTBI primers were used in a first-round RT-PCR, which preceded a second-round multiplex PCR. MiXCR was run by TCRdb on the multiplex PCR reads, yielding one entry per CDR3 protein. The table has 40,000 to 45,000 distinct CDR3 sequences, around 50% seen once. Source material: peripheral blood. The receptors derive from an adult man with Graves' ophthalmopathy.

As regards this clonotype: No conserved phenylalanine or tryptophan ends this CDR3, so it is likely a read error. The rearrangement uses TRBV29-1 and TRBJ2-3; TRBD1 matches at 8 bases. This CDR3 spans 14 amino acids. Trimming at V came to 7 bases and at J to 5 bases, leaving 11 bases not matched to a gene. Germline CDR1 SQVTM, CDR2 ANQGSEA. CDR3 sequence reads: CSARTGTRRDTQYL. In nucleotides, the CDR3 is TGCAGCGCACGGACAGGGACGAGGCGAGATACGCAGTATCTT.

This clonotype was counted between two and nine times. The V and J genes are TRBV15 and TRBJ2-2; D is unclear. V was pared by 8 bases and J by 7 bases, with 2 bases between. The CDR3 extends over 9 amino acids. Per the germline V gene, CDR1 is LNHNV and CDR2 is YYDKDF (reference sequence). CDR3 amino acids: CATGGELFF. CDR3 coding DNA: TGTGCCACCGGCGGGGAGCTGTTTTTT.

This clonotype has a single count. The chain uses TRBV7-9 and TRBJ2-7; no definite D call. Germline CDR1 SEHNR, CDR2 FQNEAQ (reference sequence). With 7 bases removed from V and 6 bases from J, the gap between germline ends came to 13 bases. The CDR3 length is 12 residues. The DNA of the CDR3 is TGTGCCAGCACCGTATACCTCGCCGAGCAGTACTTC. Its protein is CASTVYLAEQYF.

This clonotype was seen repeatedly, ten times or more. J is TRBJ2-1 and V is TRBV5-6, with 10 nucleotides matching TRBD2. The germline V gene has CDR1 SGHDT and CDR2 YYEEEE. CDR3 length: 16 amino acids. V was clipped by 1 base and J by 6 bases; unmatched bases: 7. The CDR3: CASSLLGSGRGNEQFF. CDR3 nucleotides: TGTGCCAGCAGCTTGCTTGGCAGCGGGAGGGGCAATGAGCAGTTCTTC.

The chain recombines TRBV7-9 with TRBJ1-5; D is perhaps TRBD1 (6 bases). The CDR3 runs 16 residues. Germline-derived CDR1 and CDR2 are SEHNR and FQNEAQ (reference sequence). The germline V and J ends were trimmed by 5 bases and 2 bases, with 16 bases remaining between them. CDR3 region: CASSDTGDTGNQPQHF. CDR3 DNA: TGTGCCAGCAGCGACACCGGGGACACTGGCAATCAGCCCCAGCATTTT.

In this sample, this clonotype turned up many times. This CDR3 reads CSARALAGGAGELFF. The CDR3 DNA is TGCAGTGCAAGGGCACTAGCGGGAGGCGCCGGGGAGCTGTTTTTT. This chain connects TRBV20-1 to TRBJ2-2; 12 nucleotides agree with TRBD2. The CDR3 is 15 residues long. Per the germline V gene, CDR1 is DFQATT and CDR2 is SNEGSKA (reference sequence). J lost 6 bases, V lost 6 bases, and 8 bases had no gene match.

This rearrangement joins TRBV5-1 to TRBJ2-3; 8 nucleotides match TRBD2. This CDR3 comprises 15 residues. The germline V gene encodes CDR1 SGHRS and CDR2 YFSETQ. V lost 0 bases and J lost 1; bases outside the gene matches: 1. The CDR3 DNA follows: TGCGCCAGCAGCTTGGAACTAGCGGGCACAGATACGCAGTATTTT. Translated, it gives CASSLELAGTDTQYF.

The chain is built from TRBV6-6 and TRBJ1-6; D is ambiguous. The germline V and J ends were trimmed by 10 bases and 3 bases, with 13 bases remaining between them. Germline CDR1 reads MNHNY; CDR2 reads SVGAGI (reference sequence). The length of the CDR3 is 14 residues. This chain's CDR3 is CATEGRNYNSPLHF. As DNA, the CDR3 is TGTGCCACCGAAGGGAGAAACTATAATTCACCCCTCCACTTT.

The table lists this clonotype with a few counts. The CDR3 reads CASSLRGINQPQHF. For the CDR3, the DNA is TGTGCCAGCAGTCTCAGGGGTATCAATCAGCCCCAGCATTTT. J is TRBJ1-5 and V is TRBV27; D may be TRBD1 (6 bases). V lost 5 bases, J lost 3 bases, and 11 bases lay in between. This CDR3 region has 14 residues. From germline, CDR1 is MNHEY and CDR2 SMNVEV (reference sequence).

This clonotype appeared many times. The rearrangement links TRBV14 to TRBJ2-5; D is possibly TRBD2 (6 bases). V shed 0 bases and J shed 8 bases, with 13 bases lying between them. CDR1 is SGHDN, CDR2 FVKESK, per germline. The CDR3 is 14 amino acids. This CDR3 is CASSQDLEGNTQYF. The CDR3 DNA reads TGTGCCAGCAGCCAAGACTTGGAGGGGAACACCCAGTACTTC.

The chain uses TRBV6-5 and TRBJ2-7; 7 bases map to TRBD1. This CDR3 region has 12 residues. V was pared by 7 bases and J by 11 bases, with 11 bases of the junction left unmatched. Germline loops: CDR1 MNHEY, CDR2 SVGAGI. Here the CDR3 DNA reads TGTGCCAGCAACCATCTAACAGGGGACAAGTACGTC. Residues: CASNHLTGDKYV.

V is TRBV10-3 and J is TRBJ1-2, with 10 bases lining up with TRBD1. The CDR3 has 15 residues. V lost 3 bases, J lost 8 bases, and 9 bases stayed unmatched. CDR1 is ENHRY, CDR2 SYGVKD, per germline. Here the CDR3 reads CAISDRQGARSGYTF. DNA of the CDR3: TGTGCCATCAGTGACCGACAGGGGGCTAGGAGCGGCTACACCTTC.

Details on this clonotype: One end of the junction is discordant with germline, which a read error may explain. V usage is TRBV5-1 and J usage is TRBJ2-1; D possibly corresponds to TRBD1 (6 bases). The CDR3 is made up of 13 amino acids. CDR1 is SGHRS, CDR2 YFSETQ, per germline. CDR3: CASSSRGSNEQLF. CDR3 DNA sequence: TGTGCCAGCTCATCGAGGGGGAGCAATGAGCAGCTCTTC. Filled out from reference TRBV5-1 and TRBJ2-1, the complete variable domain reads KAGVTQTPRYLIKTRGQQVTLSCSPISGHRSVSWYQQTPGQGLQFLFEYFSETQRNKGNFPGRFSGRQFSNSRSEMNVSTLELGDSALYLCASSSRGSNEQLFGPGTRLTVL.

The V call is TRBV7-9, the J call TRBJ1-1; TRBD1 is a possible D gene (6 bases). This CDR3 spans 14 amino acids. Germline lookup yields CDR1 SEHNR and CDR2 FQNEAQ (reference sequence). V was cut by 11 bases and J by 0 bases, with 16 bases left in between. CDR3 nucleotide sequence: TGTGCCGGACGAGGGGGATACATGAACACTGAAGCTTTCTTT. Residues: CAGRGGYMNTEAFF.

In regard to this clonotype: Since no conserved phenylalanine or tryptophan closes the CDR3, a read error is the likely cause. The chain is built from TRBV20-1 and TRBJ2-5, with D possibly TRBD1 on 6 matching bases. The germline V gene encodes CDR1 DFQATT and CDR2 SNEGSKA (reference sequence). CDR3 length: 14 amino acids. CDR3 nucleotide sequence: TGCAGTGCTAGAGGCCAGGGGCAACAAGGGACCCAGTACCTC. The encoded protein is CSARGQGQQGTQYL.

This clonotype was seen a single time. The CDR3 DNA follows: TGTGCCACCAGTGACTCCCGGGCGGGGCGAGATACGCAGTATTTT. Protein sequence: CATSDSRAGRDTQYF. The chain has TRBV24-1 and TRBJ2-3, with D possibly TRBD2 on 6 matching bases. Germline loops: CDR1 KGHDR, CDR2 SFDVKD. CDR3 length: 15 residues. The V end was cut by 4 bases, the J end by 5 bases, with 15 bases between.

This clonotype was recorded many times. This chain connects TRBV28 to TRBJ1-1, with D possibly TRBD1 on 5 matching bases. V lost 6 bases, J lost 0 bases, and 14 bases lay in between. The germline gives CDR1 MDHEN, CDR2 SYDVKM. The CDR3 runs 15 residues. The DNA of the CDR3 is TGTGCCAGCAGATCAGGGTCAGGAATGAACACTGAAGCTTTCTTT. Residues: CASRSGSGMNTEAFF.

This clonotype was counted many times. The CDR3 DNA is TGCAGTGCTCGCCAAACGCAACAGGGGTCCGGTTCACCCCTCCACTTT. Amino acid sequence: CSARQTQQGSGSPLHF. The V call is TRBV20-1, the J call TRBJ1-6; 7 bases align to TRBD1. The CDR3 runs 16 residues. The V and J ends lost 5 bases and 9 bases, in that order; junction bases with no gene match: 16. The V gene's germline CDR1 is DFQATT and CDR2 SNEGSKA (reference sequence).

The genes are TRBV24-1 and TRBJ2-7, with a tentative D call TRBD2 (6 bases). The V gene's germline CDR1 is KGHDR and CDR2 SFDVKD. Trimming stripped 4 bases from V and 3 bases from J, with 6 bases between. The CDR3 is 12 amino acids. The CDR3, as DNA: TGTGCCACCAGTGACGGGAGCTACGAGCAGTACTTC. Its protein is CATSDGSYEQYF.